The T cell receptor (beta chain) described here comes from a study of tumor-infiltrating lymphocytes in primary liver carcinoma. Study-wide context: Participating patients were men and women between 30 and 69 years old. Regardless of tissue type, samples showed similar yields of roughly 3.65 to 7.5 million productive TCRbeta reads.

Germline trimming cut 7 bases from V and 4 bases from J; bases unmatched to any gene: 7. This CDR3 region has 15 residues. This clonotype was counted many times. Between roughly 20 and 30 mg of unsorted bulk tissue served as the source from which RNA and DNA were co-extracted. Those sampled were patients whose primary liver carcinoma was treated by surgical resection. Reverse transcription of approximately 0.55 ug total RNA with a constant-region primer produced TCR beta cDNA. Libraries of TCR beta came from three nested multiplex PCR rounds with slightly modified ARM-PCR. The first two PCR rounds used TRBV1-TRBV30 primers with a Cbeta primer, 10 cycles each. TCRdb analysed the multiplex PCR reads with MiXCR anew, one entry per CDR3 protein. Among roughly 120,000 distinct CDR3 sequences listed, roughly 69% were seen once.

This clonotype originated in an older woman with primary liver carcinoma and hepatitis B virus infection. Input material: liver tumor tissue from sampling region 1. Subset indicated: tumor region T1, superior pole. The chain carries TRBV12-3 or TRBV12-4 and TRBJ2-6, with 7 bases aligning to TRBD1. CDR3: CASTSTGAGANVLTF. The CDR3 nucleotides read TGTGCCAGCACCTCAACAGGGGCCGGGGCCAACGTCCTGACTTTC.